These 27 T cell receptor beta chains were sequenced from one sample in a study of CD8 T cells in ankylosing spondylitis. TCRdb fed the 5' RACE reads into MiXCR, producing one record per CDR3 protein. Here the sample spans 250,000 to 350,000 distinct CDR3 sequences, over 15% being singletons. The sample was blood, either unsorted or a sorted T cell fraction (not recorded which). These receptor sequences come from a male donor with ankylosing spondylitis or in good health (not recorded which).

In its sample, this clonotype was seen a few times. This chain connects TRBV15 to TRBJ2-5; D possibly corresponds to TRBD2 (8 bases). The V gene lost 4 bases and the J gene lost 6 bases, with 24 bases spanning the gap. Germline CDR1 is LNHNV and CDR2 is YYDKDF (reference sequence). The CDR3 sequence is 17 residues long. CDR3 residues: CATSTDRDGSGRQTQYF. The CDR3 bases are TGTGCCACCAGCACCGACAGGGATGGCAGCGGGAGACAGACCCAGTACTTC.

This clonotype has more than one count but fewer than ten. This rearrangement joins TRBV12-3 or TRBV12-4 to TRBJ2-5, with D possibly TRBD2 on 6 matching bases. V was pared by 6 bases and J by 5 bases, with 16 bases between. CDR3 length equals 14 residues. CDR3 nucleotides: TGTGCCAGCAGACACCGGGACGGAGGGGAGACCCAGTACTTC. This sequence encodes CASRHRDGGETQYF.

This clonotype was seen only a few times. The CDR3 DNA follows: TGCGCCAGCAGCCAATTCCTCGGGACAGGGTTTGCAAAACTGTTTTTT. Residues: CASSQFLGTGFAKLFF. The chain employs TRBV4-1 and TRBJ1-4; 9 bases are a match to TRBD1. Germline lookup yields CDR1 MGHRA and CDR2 YSYEKL. V shed 2 bases, J shed 10 bases, and the junction held 11 bases outside the gene matches. The CDR3 has 16 amino acids.

This clonotype has more than one count but fewer than ten. The chain's CDR3 is CASSLMGPDTGELFF. CDR3 bases: TGTGCCAGCAGCTTAATGGGGCCGGACACCGGGGAGCTGTTTTTT. V gene TRBV7-9 combines with J gene TRBJ2-2; perhaps TRBD1 as D (5 bases). Trimming shortened V by 2 bases and J by 3 bases, and 10 bases separated the two germline ends. Per germline, CDR1 SEHNR and CDR2 FQNEAQ (reference sequence). The CDR3 loop spans 15 amino acids.

The chain recombines TRBV7-8 with TRBJ2-5; D call uncertain. Germline-derived CDR1 and CDR2 are SGHVS and FQNEAQ. V was pared by 1 base and J by 2 bases, with 8 bases between. The CDR3 covers 14 residues. The CDR3, as DNA: TGTGCCAGCAGCTTAGGTCTGGGGCAAGAGACCCAGTACTTC. Translated, it gives CASSLGLGQETQYF.

This clonotype has only a few counts. The CDR3 spells CASSFPGGRTEAFF. The CDR3, as DNA: TGTGCCAGCAGCTTCCCCGGCGGGAGAACTGAAGCTTTCTTT. The chain links TRBV7-9 to TRBJ1-1; no reliable D call. Per the germline V gene, CDR1 is SEHNR and CDR2 is FQNEAQ (reference sequence). This CDR3 has 14 residues. The ends were cut back, 3 bases at V and 5 bases at J, with 13 bases in the middle.

This clonotype has just a few counts. The chain employs TRBV4-2 and TRBJ2-3; perhaps TRBD1 as D (6 bases). CDR1 is LGHNA, CDR2 YNFKEQ, per germline. Trimming pared 3 bases from V and 6 bases from J, leaving 10 bases between. This CDR3 is built from 13 residues. The CDR3 here is CASSHGQGDTQYF. CDR3 sequence (DNA): TGTGCCAGCAGCCATGGTCAGGGGGATACGCAGTATTTT.

The V gene is TRBV12-3 or TRBV12-4, the J gene TRBJ1-6; D perhaps matches TRBD1 (6 bases). The CDR3 totals 13 residues. The V end was cut by 8 bases, the J end by 6 bases, with 11 bases between. The CDR3 is CASQGRGNSPLHF. For the CDR3, the DNA is TGTGCCAGCCAGGGCAGGGGTAATTCACCCCTCCACTTT.

The chain employs TRBV24-1 and TRBJ1-2; TRBD1 matches 7 bases. This CDR3 comprises 15 residues. The germline gives CDR1 KGHDR, CDR2 SFDVKD. The V segment lost 4 bases and the J segment 2 bases; nucleotides outside the gene matches: 6. The CDR3 here is CATSERGQRNYGYTF. The CDR3 DNA is TGTGCCACCAGTGAGAGGGGGCAAAGAAACTATGGCTACACCTTC.

On this clonotype: At one boundary the junction diverges from the germline segment, which might be a read error. The gene calls are TRBV7-2 and TRBJ1-1; D uncertain. The germline CDR1 and CDR2 sequences are SGHTA and FQGNSA. CDR3 length: 15 residues. CDR3 DNA: TGTGCCAGCAACTTAGAGCAGACCGGGGTTACTGAAGCTTTCTTT. Translation: CASNLEQTGVTEAFF. Full variable domain (remainder filled in from reference TRBV7-2 and TRBJ1-1): GAGVSQSPSNKVTEKGKDVELRCDPISGHTALYWYRQSLGQGLEFLIYFQGNSAPDKSGLPSDRFSAERTGGSVSTLTIQRTQQEDSAVYLCASNLEQTGVTEAFFGQGTRLTVV.

There are many counts of this clonotype. The gene calls are TRBV6-4 and TRBJ2-1; 7 bases map to TRBD1. Looked up from germline, CDR1 is MRHNA and CDR2 is SNTAGT. The CDR3 totals 14 residues. Germline trimming cut 2 bases from V and 3 bases from J; bases unmatched to any gene: 1. The CDR3 sequence is CASSDGTDYNEQFF. CDR3 nucleotides: TGTGCCAGCAGTGACGGGACAGACTACAATGAGCAGTTCTTC.

The table lists this clonotype with a few counts. The rearrangement uses TRBV20-1 and TRBJ2-5, with 16 nucleotides matching TRBD2. This CDR3 is 18 amino acids long. Trimming took 1 base from V and 7 from J; bases not matched to a gene: 12. Per germline, CDR1 DFQATT and CDR2 SNEGSKA (reference sequence). The chain's CDR3 is CSARAPGLAGGPGGTQYF. The CDR3 nucleotides read TGCAGTGCTAGAGCCCCGGGACTAGCGGGAGGGCCCGGTGGGACCCAGTACTTC.

This clonotype was counted only a few times. The V and J genes are TRBV12-3 or TRBV12-4 and TRBJ2-1, with D perhaps TRBD1 (5 bases). This CDR3 has 14 residues. The V and J ends lost 7 bases and 4 bases respectively, with 14 bases between them. The CDR3 DNA follows: TGTGCCAGCACCCTCGACAGAAAATACAATGAGCAGTTCTTC. Translated, it gives CASTLDRKYNEQFF.

Turning to this clonotype: A read error may explain this, as a much larger clone is one base away. This chain joins TRBV12-3 or TRBV12-4 and TRBJ2-2; no reliable D call. This CDR3 is built from 12 residues. V lost 5 bases and J 0 bases, leaving 1 base between the germline ends. The CDR3: CASSTNTGELFF. CDR3 sequence (DNA): TGTGCCAGCAGTACGAACACCGGGGAGCTGTTTTTT.

Written as DNA, the CDR3 is TGCAGCCTGGGGGGAAACCAAGAGACCCAGTACTTC. It yields the protein CSLGGNQETQYF. The chain joins TRBV29-1 to TRBJ2-5; TRBD2 might be the D (6 bases). V lost 8 bases and J 0 bases, leaving 10 bases between the germline ends. Germline-derived CDR1 and CDR2 are SQVTM and ANQGSEA. CDR3 size: 12 residues.

V and J are TRBV12-3 or TRBV12-4 and TRBJ2-1, with a weak D call TRBD1 (5 bases). V dropped 6 bases and J dropped 3 bases, with 12 bases sitting between them. The CDR3 has 14 residues. CDR3 protein: CASRTDRNYNEQFF. In DNA, the CDR3 is TGTGCCAGCAGAACCGACAGAAACTACAATGAGCAGTTCTTC.

Sample share makes this clonotype medium-sized. The chain has TRBV7-6 and TRBJ1-5, with 11 bases aligning to TRBD1. With 5 bases clipped from V and 6 bases from J, the junction kept 3 bases outside the gene matches. CDR1 is SGHVS and CDR2 is FNYEAQ in the germline V gene. This CDR3 is 14 amino acids long. In nucleotides, the CDR3 is TGTGCCAGCAGCCGGGACAGGGGGACTCAGCCCCAGCATTTT. Protein: CASSRDRGTQPQHF.

The chain joins TRBV20-1 to TRBJ2-1; the match to TRBD2 covers 9 bases. The CDR3 contains 12 residues. Germline CDR1 reads DFQATT; CDR2 reads SNEGSKA (reference sequence). J gave up 4 bases and V 7 bases, and 2 bases lay outside the gene matches. CDR3 in amino acids: CSGTSAYNEQFF. The DNA of the CDR3 is TGCAGTGGGACTAGCGCGTACAATGAGCAGTTCTTC.

Note on this clonotype: A much larger clone lies a single base off, so this may be a read error. The chain links TRBV10-3 to TRBJ2-5; 7 nucleotides agree with TRBD1. The CDR3 runs 13 residues. Germline CDR1 reads ENHRY; CDR2 reads SYGVKD. CDR3 nucleotides: TGTACCACCGCCCGGGACAGCCAAGAGACCCAGTACTTC. The encoded protein is CTTARDSQETQYF.

This clonotype occurred many times. The chain combines TRBV3-1 with TRBJ1-2, with D possibly matching TRBD1 (6 bases). This CDR3 is 13 amino acids long. Germline CDR1 LGHDT, CDR2 YNNKEL (reference sequence). The V and J ends lost 3 bases and 7 bases respectively, with 12 bases between them. For the CDR3, the DNA is TGTGCCAGCAGCCAGCTTTCAGGGGTTGGCTACACCTTC. Amino acids: CASSQLSGVGYTF.

The CDR3 protein is CASSTGQDNNEQFF. In DNA, the CDR3 is TGCGCCAGCAGCACGGGACAGGATAACAATGAGCAGTTCTTC. The rearrangement uses TRBV5-1 and TRBJ2-1; 8 bases line up with TRBD1. The CDR3 is 14 amino acids. V shed 4 bases, J shed 5 bases, and the junction held 5 bases outside the gene matches. CDR1 is SGHRS, CDR2 YFSETQ, per germline.

This clonotype was recorded a few times. The rearrangement uses TRBV4-2 and TRBJ2-5; 9 nucleotides line up with TRBD1. The CDR3 contains 16 residues. CDR1 and CDR2 (germline): LGHNA, YNFKEQ. The junction had 7 bases not matched to a gene; V was cut back by 0 bases and J by 5 bases. The CDR3 reads CASSQDPDRGGETQYF. In DNA form, the CDR3 reads TGTGCCAGCAGCCAAGATCCAGACAGGGGGGGCGAGACCCAGTACTTC.

This clonotype was seen more than once but under ten times. This chain connects TRBV4-2 to TRBJ1-4; weak D call: TRBD1 (5 bases). CDR3 length: 13 residues. The ends were cut back, 6 bases at V and 4 bases at J, with 9 bases in the middle. In germline, CDR1 is LGHNA, CDR2 YNFKEQ. CDR3 nucleotides: TGTGCCAGCAGAAGGACACGTAATGAAAAACTGTTTTTT. Its translation: CASRRTRNEKLFF.

The rearrangement joins TRBV7-9 to TRBJ2-5; TRBD2 is a possible D gene (6 bases). Trimming cost V 1 base and J 5 bases, with 14 bases left between them. Germline values: CDR1 SEHNR, CDR2 FQNEAQ (reference sequence). CDR3 size: 15 residues. The CDR3 bases are TGTGCCAGCAGCTTAGAAGGGTGGGAGGAGGAGACCCAGTACTTC. Translated: CASSLEGWEEETQYF.

The rearrangement joins TRBV28 to TRBJ2-5, with no clear D. CDR1 and CDR2 from the germline V gene are MDHEN and SYDVKM. Trimming took off 3 bases at V and 1 base at J, with 18 bases between the two ends. This CDR3 spans 17 amino acids. Written as DNA, the CDR3 is TGTGCCAGCAGTTTTCTTTCCCCCCAGAATCTCCAAGAGACCCAGTACTTC. Encoded protein: CASSFLSPQNLQETQYF. Variable domain in full (rest from reference TRBV28 and TRBJ2-5): DVKVTQSSRYLVKRTGEKVFLECVQDMDHENMFWYRQDPGLGLRLIYFSYDVKMKEKGDIPEGYSVSREKKERFSLILESASTNQTSMYLCASSFLSPQNLQETQYFGPGTRLLVL.

This clonotype was observed many times. This chain connects TRBV12-3 or TRBV12-4 to TRBJ1-2; 9 nucleotides match TRBD1. V lost 3 bases to trimming and J lost 7 bases; unmatched junction nucleotides: 15. The length of the CDR3 is 17 residues. CDR3 in DNA: TGTGCCAGCAGTTTCGGTAGACAGGGGGTTAGCGGCGGTGGCTACACCTTC. Protein product: CASSFGRQGVSGGGYTF.

This clonotype was seen only a few times. This chain joins TRBV10-3 and TRBJ2-7; D might be TRBD2 (5 bases). This CDR3 is built from 13 residues. Germline V gives CDR1 ENHRY, CDR2 SYGVKD. Trimming stripped 10 bases from V and 6 bases from J, with 19 bases between. The CDR3 sequence is CATTINGDGEQYV. The CDR3 DNA sequence: TGTGCCACCACGATCAACGGGGATGGCGAGCAGTACGTC.